These 26 T cell receptor beta chains came from one sample sequenced in a study of blood T cell repertoires in COVID-19 (dated by TCRdb to about 2020). Preparation of the library involved the immunoSEQ multiplex PCR assay. TCRdb took this table from immuneACCESS and kept in-frame rearrangements with V and J called. Such tables lack part of the clones; where checked against another copy, unresolved V genes explain under half of the gap, and the rest is unexplained. The table for this sample lists tens of thousands of clones; less than 80% of them were counted only once. Jointly, the top ten make up approximately 25% of the sample. Sequenced material: peripheral blood. The source is a man in his fifties or sixties with active or convalescent COVID-19.

In DNA form, the CDR3 reads TGTGCCAGCAGTTTATTTGGACCCCAGGGTTCGTATAATTCACCCCTCCACTTT. Protein: CASSLFGPQGSYNSPLHF. The V call is TRBV27, the J call TRBJ1-6; the D gene is possibly TRBD1 (5 bases). The germline gives CDR1 MNHEY, CDR2 SMNVEV (reference sequence). The CDR3 covers 18 residues. V was cut by 1 base and J by 4 bases, with 17 bases left in between.

This rearrangement joins TRBV18 to TRBJ2-2, with D maybe TRBD1 (6 bases). CDR3 size: 15 residues. The germline CDR1 and CDR2 sequences are KGHSH and LQKENI. The V gene lost 4 bases and the J gene lost 1 base, with 10 bases spanning the gap. The CDR3 coding sequence is TGTGCCAGCTCACTAGCGACAGGGAACACCGGGGAGCTGTTTTTT. Its translation: CASSLATGNTGELFF.

V gene TRBV5-5 combines with J gene TRBJ2-5; TRBD2 agrees at 7 bases. The length of the CDR3 is 15 residues. With V trimmed by 4 bases and J by 1 base, 7 bases remained unmatched. Germline CDR1 SGHKS, CDR2 YYEKEE (reference sequence). This CDR3 reads CASSREPSGQETQYF. As DNA, the CDR3 is TGTGCCAGCAGCCGAGAACCTAGCGGCCAAGAGACCCAGTACTTC.

The V and J genes are TRBV3-1 (or the pseudogene TRBV3-2) and TRBJ1-1; D is ambiguous. The CDR3 loop spans 15 amino acids. Germline V gene lookup returns CDR1 LGHDT and CDR2 YNNKEL (reference sequence). The ends were cut back, 2 bases at V and 4 bases at J, with 14 bases in the middle. The CDR3 region has the DNA TGTGCCAGCAGCCAAAGGATAATGGAGGGCACTGAAGCTTTCTTT. Protein product: CASSQRIMEGTEAFF.

The CDR3 bases are TGTGCCAGCAGCGGATCACTAGCGGGGGTGCGGCAGTTCTTC. As protein: CASSGSLAGVRQFF. The rearrangement uses TRBV9 and TRBJ2-1; the match to TRBD2 covers 11 bases. The germline CDR1 and CDR2 sequences are SGDLS and YYNGEE. Unmatched junction bases numbered 8, after V lost 3 bases and J lost 12 bases. The CDR3 sequence is 14 residues long.

The V call is TRBV4-2, the J call TRBJ1-2; D is unresolved. Trimming took off 2 bases at V and 4 bases at J, with 11 bases between the two ends. CDR1 LGHNA and CDR2 YNFKEQ come from the germline V gene. The CDR3 is made up of 14 amino acids. The CDR3 DNA reads as TGTGCCAGCAGCCAACCAACAGCTCCCTATGGCTACACCTTC. Translated, it gives CASSQPTAPYGYTF.

V and J are TRBV6-5 and TRBJ1-2; 10 bases are a match to TRBD1. The junction had 9 bases not matched to a gene; V was cut back by 6 bases and J by 8 bases. The CDR3 has 14 residues. The V gene's germline CDR1 is MNHEY and CDR2 SVGAGI. The CDR3: CASSLTGGLRGYTF. The CDR3 DNA sequence: TGTGCCAGCAGCCTGACAGGGGGCTTGCGGGGCTACACCTTC.

The chain employs TRBV2 and TRBJ1-2, with TRBD1 as a possible D gene (6 bases). V lost 5 bases and J lost 6, with 16 bases in between. Germline V lookup: CDR1 SNHLY, CDR2 FYNNEI. The CDR3 length is 14 residues. CDR3 protein: CASSPMTGPNGYTF. Written as DNA, the CDR3 is TGTGCCAGCAGTCCCATGACAGGACCCAATGGCTACACCTTC.

This clone has just a few counts. The J gene is TRBJ2-7, the V gene TRBV2, with TRBD1 identical over 12 bases. The V and J ends lost 7 bases and 6 bases, in that order; junction bases with no gene match: 7. The CDR3 runs 14 residues. Germline CDR1 is SNHLY and CDR2 is FYNNEI. CDR3 coding DNA: TGTGCCAGCACCCCCGGGACAGGGGGCCTCGAGCAGTACTTC. It codes for CASTPGTGGLEQYF.

In its sample, this clone was seen a few times. This chain uses TRBV4-1 with TRBJ2-7; TRBD2 aligns across 11 bases. This CDR3 comprises 16 residues. Looked up from germline, CDR1 is MGHRA and CDR2 is YSYEKL. V lost 3 bases and J lost 2; bases outside the gene matches: 6. The CDR3 DNA sequence: TGCGCCAGCAGCCACCAGGGACTAGCGGTAACCTACGAGCAGTACTTC. It yields the protein CASSHQGLAVTYEQYF.

The chain is built from TRBV18 and TRBJ1-2, with D tentatively TRBD1 (5 bases). V was cut by 2 bases and J by 0 bases, with 16 bases left in between. CDR1 and CDR2 (germline): KGHSH, LQKENI. The CDR3 has 17 residues. The CDR3 loop reads CASSPETATFSNYGYTF. The CDR3 bases are TGTGCCAGCTCACCAGAGACAGCCACTTTCTCTAACTATGGCTACACCTTC.

Here the CDR3 reads CASSSYPRQVDYGYTF. Written as DNA, the CDR3 is TGTGCCAGCAGTTCTTACCCGAGACAGGTGGATTATGGCTACACCTTC. This chain joins TRBV27 and TRBJ1-2; tentatively, D is TRBD1 (6 bases). V was trimmed by 4 bases and J by 5 bases, leaving 20 bases between them. Looked up from germline, CDR1 is MNHEY and CDR2 is SMNVEV (reference sequence). The CDR3 loop spans 16 amino acids.

The genes are TRBV7-8 and TRBJ2-1; no clear D gene. Trimming removed 3 bases from V and 5 bases from J, with 8 bases in between. This CDR3 is built from 13 residues. Germline V gene sequence: CDR1 SGHVS, CDR2 FQNEAQ. CDR3 loop: CASSFQVDNEQFF. The DNA for the CDR3 is TGTGCCAGCAGCTTTCAGGTGGACAATGAGCAGTTCTTC.

This sequence joins TRBV28 and TRBJ2-1; 10 positions match TRBD2. The CDR3 runs 13 residues. CDR1 and CDR2 from the germline V gene are MDHEN and SYDVKM. J was trimmed by 13 bases and V by 4 bases; bases with no gene match: 7. CDR3 DNA: TGTGCCAGCAGTTCCCTAGCGGGGGTAATCCAGTTCTTC. It is translated as CASSSLAGVIQFF.

This clone was observed once. This rearrangement joins TRBV7-3 to TRBJ2-3; tentatively, D is TRBD2 (5 bases). The length of the CDR3 is 15 residues. Trimming left V 2 bases short and J 9 bases short, with 18 bases between. Per germline, CDR1 SGHTA and CDR2 FQGTGA. The CDR3 region is CASSLSPGVMGTQYF. CDR3 DNA sequence: TGTGCCAGCAGCTTATCACCCGGGGTGATGGGGACGCAGTATTTT.

The gene calls are TRBV2 and TRBJ2-2; 15 bases agree with TRBD2. Germline loops: CDR1 SNHLY, CDR2 FYNNEI. The V segment lost 8 bases and the J segment 8 bases; nucleotides outside the gene matches: 9. CDR3 size: 16 residues. CDR3 bases: TGTGCCAGCCGCACTCGGACTAGCGGGGGGGCAGGGGAGCTGTTTTTT. This encodes CASRTRTSGGAGELFF.

This chain uses TRBV6-5 with TRBJ1-5, with unresolved D. The CDR3 is 15 residues long. Germline V lookup: CDR1 MNHEY, CDR2 SVGAGI. V was cut by 6 bases and J by 2 bases, with 14 bases left in between. The CDR3 here is CASSPMAGGNQPQHF. The CDR3 coding sequence is TGTGCCAGCAGCCCAATGGCAGGTGGCAATCAGCCCCAGCATTTT.

The V call is TRBV19, the J call TRBJ1-1, with 7 bases fitting TRBD1. Germline V gene data show CDR1 as LNHDA and CDR2 as SQIVND (reference sequence). V was pared by 1 base and J by 6 bases, with 5 bases of the junction left unmatched. This CDR3 is 14 amino acids long. CDR3: CASSIASRGAEAFF. The CDR3 nucleotides read TGTGCCAGTAGTATAGCCTCCAGGGGGGCTGAAGCTTTCTTT.

The chain has TRBV19 and TRBJ2-3; TRBD2 matches 13 bases. With 5 bases clipped from V and 0 bases from J, the junction kept 11 bases outside the gene matches. CDR1 LNHDA and CDR2 SQIVND come from the germline V gene (reference sequence). CDR3 size: 19 residues. The CDR3 nucleotides read TGTGCCAGTAGTCCCCTGGGACTAGCGGGACCCGCTAGCACAGATACGCAGTATTTT. It codes for CASSPLGLAGPASTDTQYF.

The chain couples TRBV28 to TRBJ1-1; a weak D match, TRBD1 (5 bases). The CDR3 is made up of 15 amino acids. The V end lost 4 bases, the J end lost 6 bases, and 18 bases lay between the germline ends. Germline loops: CDR1 MDHEN, CDR2 SYDVKM. In DNA form, the CDR3 reads TGTGCCAGCAGTTCGTTTCTGTCCGGGGGGGCTGAAGCTTTCTTT. Its translation is CASSSFLSGGAEAFF.

The J gene is TRBJ2-1, the V gene TRBV28; 11 bases align to TRBD2. This CDR3 has 16 amino acids. With V trimmed by 1 base and J by 7 bases, 6 bases remained unmatched. The germline V gene encodes CDR1 MDHEN and CDR2 SYDVKM. CDR3 nucleotide sequence: TGTGCCAGCAGTTTATCAGGTAGCGGGGGGGGTAATGAGCAGTTCTTC. Protein: CASSLSGSGGGNEQFF.

Worth noting for this clone: Other DNA sequences in the same sample also yield this CDR3. As DNA, the CDR3 is TGTGCCAGCAGCCAAGTAACAGGGGGCGATGGCTACACCTTC. Translating it yields CASSQVTGGDGYTF. The chain carries TRBV14 and TRBJ1-2; 9 bases fit TRBD1. CDR3 length: 14 amino acids. V shed 1 base, J shed 6 bases, and the junction held 3 bases outside the gene matches. Germline lookup yields CDR1 SGHDN and CDR2 FVKESK.

This clone was picked up one time. The chain is built from TRBV20-1 and TRBJ2-4; TRBD2 matches 10 bases. Looked up from germline, CDR1 is DFQATT and CDR2 is SNEGSKA (reference sequence). The trim removed 3 bases at V and 6 bases at J, leaving 17 bases unmatched. This CDR3 has 18 residues. In DNA, the CDR3 is TGCAGTGCTAGTGTTCTGGGGCTTAGCGGGGGGCCCGGAAACATTCAGTACTTC. Its translation: CSASVLGLSGGPGNIQYF.

The chain is built from TRBV11-2 and TRBJ2-2; TRBD2 agrees at 12 bases. J lost 7 bases, V lost 4 bases, and 1 base had no gene match. Germline V gene sequence: CDR1 SGHAT, CDR2 FQNNGV. The length of the CDR3 is 14 residues. The CDR3 reads CASSSLAGGGELFF. In nucleotides, the CDR3 is TGTGCCAGCAGCTCACTAGCGGGGGGCGGGGAGCTGTTTTTT. The full variable domain, its missing parts supplied by reference TRBV11-2 and TRBJ2-2, is EAGVAQSPRYKIIEKRQSVAFWCNPISGHATLYWYQQILGQGPKLLIQFQNNGVVDDSQLPKDRFSAERLKGVDSTLKIQPAKLEDSAVYLCASSSLAGGGELFFGEGSRLTVL.

The chain joins TRBV5-1 to TRBJ1-2; maybe TRBD1 (5 bases). The germline V gene encodes CDR1 SGHRS and CDR2 YFSETQ. The V end was cut by 0 bases, the J end by 0 bases, with 9 bases between. The CDR3 is 15 residues long. The CDR3 sequence is CASSLDRLANYGYTF. CDR3 bases: TGCGCCAGCAGCTTGGACAGGTTAGCTAACTATGGCTACACCTTC. Full variable domain (outside the CDR3, taken from reference TRBV5-1 and TRBJ1-2): KAGVTQTPRYLIKTRGQQVTLSCSPISGHRSVSWYQQTPGQGLQFLFEYFSETQRNKGNFPGRFSGRQFSNSRSEMNVSTLELGDSALYLCASSLDRLANYGYTFGSGTRLTVV.

The chain uses TRBV4-3 and TRBJ1-2; possibly TRBD1 for D (5 bases). V dropped 0 bases and J dropped 8 bases, with 16 bases sitting between them. The CDR3 loop spans 15 amino acids. Germline assignment: CDR1 LGHNA and CDR2 YSLEER. Written as DNA, the CDR3 is TGCGCCAGCAGCCAAGAGCTGGTTCAGGGATTGGGCTACACCTTC. Translated, it gives CASSQELVQGLGYTF.